This TCR beta chain was sequenced in a study of T cells in tumors after PD-1 blockade. Study as a whole: No patient had prior checkpoint blockade, systemic immunosuppression, or radiotherapy within 4 weeks. During anti-PD-1 treatment, some patients continued daily vismodegib 150 mg. Mean per blood sample: 90,000 to 120,000 templates (about 24,000-270,000), around 35,000 unique clonotypes.

With respect to this clone: Its antigen remains unknown.

TCRdb keeps only in-frame clones here, not all; method: immunoSEQ multiplex PCR. Of about 59,000 clones in the sample, roughly 77% were seen once. Study-level results: Some novel exhausted tumor clones appeared in pre-treatment blood, suggesting peripheral recruitment.

The CDR3 runs 13 residues. The germline CDR1 and CDR2 sequences are MGHDK and SYGVNS. V was clipped by 4 bases and J by 4 bases, with 10 bases between them. The V and J genes are TRBV25-1 and TRBJ1-2; possibly TRBD1 for D (6 bases). This sequence was found in a human donor with basal cell carcinoma. The sample here was PBMCs, taken before anti-PD-1 treatment. The CDR3 sequence: CASSVDRFYGYTF. DNA for the CDR3: TGTGCCAGCAGTGTCGACAGGTTCTATGGCTACACCTTC.